This T cell receptor beta chain was sequenced in a study of spatial heterogeneity in lung cancer. Study results and caveats: The counts of expanded TCRs, ubiquitous and regional, tracked ubiquitous and regional nonsynonymous mutations, respectively. The study found that expanded intratumoral alpha and beta TCR counts tracked tumor mutation counts.

TCRdb processed the 5' RACE reads anew with MiXCR; each CDR3 protein has one entry. Here the sample spans 1,800 or so distinct CDR3 sequences, roughly 5.6% being singletons. This CDR3 has 12 amino acids. CDR1 is SGHTA, CDR2 FQGNSA, per germline. V lost 5 bases and J 7 bases, leaving 9 bases between the germline ends. Time point reported: sample taken at primary tumor resection. Donors were around 70 untreated early-stage non-small cell lung cancer patients. Extraction of whole RNA from tumor, nontumor lung or frozen PBMC preceded unsorted sequencing. This clonotype is medium-sized. Its antigen is unknown.

The receptor's source is a male donor with early-stage non-small cell lung cancer. V and J are TRBV7-2 and TRBJ2-1, with D perhaps TRBD1 (5 bases). This material consisted of lung tumor tissue, taken at surgery. DNA for the CDR3: TGTGCCAGCAGCCACGACAGAAATGAGCAGTTCTTC. Protein sequence: CASSHDRNEQFF.